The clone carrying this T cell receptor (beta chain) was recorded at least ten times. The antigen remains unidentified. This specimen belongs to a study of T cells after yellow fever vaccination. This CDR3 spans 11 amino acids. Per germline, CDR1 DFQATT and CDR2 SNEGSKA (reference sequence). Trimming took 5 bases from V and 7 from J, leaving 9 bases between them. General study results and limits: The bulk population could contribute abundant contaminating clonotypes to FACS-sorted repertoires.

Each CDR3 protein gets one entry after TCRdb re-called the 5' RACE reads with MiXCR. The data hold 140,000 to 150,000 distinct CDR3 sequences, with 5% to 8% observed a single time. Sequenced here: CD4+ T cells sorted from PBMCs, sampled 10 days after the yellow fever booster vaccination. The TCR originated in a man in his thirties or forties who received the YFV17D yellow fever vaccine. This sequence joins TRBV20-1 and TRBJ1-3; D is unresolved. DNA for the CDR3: TGCAGTGCTGCTTTCGGGAACACCATATATTTT. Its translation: CSAAFGNTIYF.